This passage covers 21 T cell receptor beta chains from one sample sequenced in a study of metastatic and nonmetastatic thyroid tumors. Every patient underwent thyroid surgery untreated. TCRdb re-called the PCR reads with MiXCR. Of 25,000 to 30,000 clones listed, about 15% were seen once; the top ten hold around 16%. Sequenced material: blood. Source of these receptors: a male donor with papillary thyroid cancer or a benign thyroid nodule (not recorded which). Some clones in this sample may be carry-over from other donors' samples.

Regarding this clone: A clone one base away is much larger, so this may be a read error. Other DNA sequences in the sample encode the same CDR3. This chain joins TRBV29-1 and TRBJ2-4, with a possible D match to TRBD1 (6 bases). The CDR3 consists of 15 residues. Germline values: CDR1 SQVTM, CDR2 ANQGSEA. V lost 3 bases and J lost 1, with 13 bases in between. CDR3 DNA sequence: TGCAGCGTTGAGAAGGGACAAGGGGCCAAAAACATTCAGTACTTC. It specifies CSVEKGQGAKNIQYF.

This clone was seen repeatedly, ten times or more. The chain uses TRBV27 and TRBJ2-1; D not resolved. Germline-derived CDR1 and CDR2 are MNHEY and SMNVEV (reference sequence). Trimming left V 4 bases short and J 5 bases short, with 12 bases between. The CDR3 is 14 amino acids. In DNA form, the CDR3 reads TGTGCCAGCAGTTCTGGGCCAACAAACAATGAGCAGTTCTTC. This encodes CASSSGPTNNEQFF.

The J gene is TRBJ2-1, the V gene TRBV12-3 or TRBV12-4; 8 nucleotides match TRBD2. The CDR3 is 19 residues long. V lost 1 base, J lost 9 bases, and 20 bases stayed unmatched. The CDR3 region is CASSLGVVSLGLDRGEQFF. The DNA of the CDR3 is TGTGCCAGCAGTTTAGGTGTCGTTAGCCTGGGACTAGATCGCGGTGAGCAGTTCTTC.

Ten or more counts support this clone. This chain uses TRBV30 with TRBJ1-1, with TRBD1 as a possible D gene (6 bases). The CDR3 is made up of 13 amino acids. The V end lost 2 bases, the J end lost 3 bases, and 10 bases lay between the germline ends. Looked up from germline, CDR1 is GTSNPN and CDR2 is SVGIG (reference sequence). This CDR3 is CAWSRAGDTEAFF. The CDR3 nucleotides are TGTGCCTGGAGTAGGGCAGGGGACACTGAAGCTTTCTTT.

This clone has just a few counts. The chain uses TRBV24-1 and TRBJ2-1; 8 bases map to TRBD1. From germline, CDR1 is KGHDR and CDR2 SFDVKD. The V segment lost 5 bases and the J segment 2 bases; nucleotides outside the gene matches: 4. The CDR3 sequence is 15 residues long. CDR3 loop: CATSGGQVTYNEQFF. CDR3 bases: TGTGCCACCAGTGGGGGACAGGTGACCTACAATGAGCAGTTCTTC.

This clone appeared many times. The chain combines TRBV10-3 with TRBJ2-1; 8 nucleotides match TRBD1. CDR1 is ENHRY, CDR2 SYGVKD, per germline. The junction had 8 bases not matched to a gene; V was cut back by 11 bases and J by 5 bases. The CDR3 extends over 13 amino acids. In DNA, the CDR3 is TGTGCCCTCCGGACAGGGTCCGACAATGAGCAGTTCTTC. Translated, it gives CALRTGSDNEQFF.

This clone was detected many times. The V gene is TRBV11-2, the J gene TRBJ2-7; the match to TRBD2 covers 7 bases. V was pared by 5 bases and J by 2 bases, with 6 bases of the junction left unmatched. The CDR3 extends over 14 amino acids. Germline-derived CDR1 and CDR2 are SGHAT and FQNNGV. The CDR3, as DNA: TGTGCCAGCAGCATTTTAAGCGGGGCCTACGAGCAGTACTTC. Residues: CASSILSGAYEQYF.

In the case of this clone: At one of its ends the junction is not consistent with the germline gene, which may arise from a read error. This chain joins TRBV7-6 and TRBJ2-3; 8 bases line up with TRBD2. In germline, CDR1 is SGHVS, CDR2 FNYEAQ. The CDR3 contains 19 residues. CDR3 DNA sequence: TGTACCAGCATCTCACACCCCCAAGCCCCCGGGGGGGCAGCGGATACGCAGTATTTT. Translation gives CTSISHPQAPGGAADTQYF.

This clone was detected ten times or more. The sample has other DNA sequences that encode this CDR3 too. The J gene is TRBJ2-5, the V gene TRBV5-1; 8 positions match TRBD2. Germline CDR1 SGHRS, CDR2 YFSETQ. The CDR3 is 14 amino acids. Unmatched junction bases numbered 4, after V lost 4 bases and J lost 2 bases. The DNA of the CDR3 is TGCGCCAGCAGCCTGCAGCGGGGGCAAGAGACCCAGTACTTC. Residues: CASSLQRGQETQYF.

This chain connects TRBV7-9 to TRBJ2-5, with TRBD1 as a possible D gene (5 bases). The CDR3 is 13 residues long. The germline V and J ends were trimmed by 7 bases and 10 bases, with 19 bases remaining between them. Germline assignment: CDR1 SEHNR and CDR2 FQNEAQ (reference sequence). CDR3 in DNA: TGTGCCAGCATCGGGTACAGGCACATGGACCAGTACTTC. Amino acid sequence: CASIGYRHMDQYF.

The chain is built from TRBV15 and TRBJ2-2; D gene unclear. Trimming pared 7 bases from V and 3 bases from J, leaving 12 bases between. The CDR3 consists of 14 residues. Per the germline V gene, CDR1 is LNHNV and CDR2 is YYDKDF (reference sequence). DNA for the CDR3: TGTGCCACCATCCGAGGATCTGACACCGGGGAGCTGTTTTTT. Translated, it gives CATIRGSDTGELFF.

Ten or more counts support this clone. The rearrangement links TRBV4-2 to TRBJ2-7; tentative D call: TRBD2 (7 bases). Trimming pared 0 bases from V and 6 bases from J, leaving 24 bases between. The CDR3 has 18 residues. Germline V gene lookup returns CDR1 LGHNA and CDR2 YNFKEQ. For the CDR3, the DNA is TGTGCCAGCAGCCAAGAAAATAAGGACGCGGGGGCCAGGGGCGAGCAGTACTTC. Amino acids: CASSQENKDAGARGEQYF.

There are many counts of this clone. The J gene is TRBJ2-3, the V gene TRBV9, with D possibly being TRBD2 (6 bases). CDR1 and CDR2 from the germline V gene are SGDLS and YYNGEE. The CDR3 spans 15 residues. Trimming removed 0 bases at V and 0 bases at J, with 8 bases between. CDR3 residues: CASSVVGLSTDTQYF. CDR3 in DNA: TGTGCCAGCAGCGTAGTGGGACTCAGCACAGATACGCAGTATTTT.

This clone was observed a handful of times. The chain carries TRBV24-1 and TRBJ2-3; tentatively, D is TRBD1 (5 bases). From germline, CDR1 is KGHDR and CDR2 SFDVKD. With 4 bases removed from V and 10 bases from J, the gap between germline ends came to 17 bases. The CDR3 totals 14 residues. CDR3 protein: CATSEGRASKPQYF. The CDR3 DNA follows: TGTGCCACCAGTGAGGGCAGGGCATCGAAGCCGCAGTATTTT.

V is TRBV7-9 and J is TRBJ1-1, with a weak D call TRBD1 (5 bases). V was clipped by 6 bases and J by 4 bases, with 18 bases between them. Per germline, CDR1 SEHNR and CDR2 FQNEAQ (reference sequence). The CDR3 extends over 15 amino acids. The CDR3 sequence is CASRPSGGSGTEAFF. The CDR3 region has the DNA TGTGCCAGCAGGCCAAGTGGGGGTTCTGGCACTGAAGCTTTCTTT.

This clone is labeled medium-sized (0.01 to 0.1%). The V and J genes are TRBV5-5 and TRBJ2-7, with 7 bases that match TRBD2. This CDR3 has 16 residues. The junction had 14 bases not matched to a gene; V was cut back by 4 bases and J by 4 bases. Germline lookup yields CDR1 SGHKS and CDR2 YYEKEE (reference sequence). In DNA form, the CDR3 reads TGTGCCAGCAGCCCGTCGCCGGGGCTAGCGGAATACGAGCAGTACTTC. It translates to CASSPSPGLAEYEQYF.

This clone was seen many times. The rearrangement links TRBV30 to TRBJ1-1; D not resolved. The CDR3 contains 13 residues. Looked up from germline, CDR1 is GTSNPN and CDR2 is SVGIG (reference sequence). Trimming pared 2 bases from V and 7 bases from J, leaving 14 bases between. The CDR3 DNA sequence: TGTGCCTGGAGTCCGCGCGGGATGTATGAAGCTTTCTTT. Translation: CAWSPRGMYEAFF.

This clone was seen many times. In the same sample, other DNA sequences code for this CDR3. The rearrangement uses TRBV5-1 and TRBJ1-1; no clear D gene. CDR3 length: 14 amino acids. The germline V and J ends were trimmed by 5 bases and 1 base, with 12 bases remaining between them. CDR1 is SGHRS and CDR2 is YFSETQ in the germline V gene. CDR3 residues: CASRKGISNTEAFF. The CDR3 DNA sequence: TGCGCCAGCAGAAAGGGAATTTCGAACACTGAAGCTTTCTTT.

This clone was detected only a few times. This chain's CDR3 is CATNRDYGYTF. CDR3 nucleotides: TGTGCCACAAACCGGGACTATGGCTACACCTTC. This sequence joins TRBV28 and TRBJ1-2; D uncertain. Trimming stripped 10 bases from V and 3 bases from J, with 9 bases between. CDR3 length: 11 amino acids. Per the germline V gene, CDR1 is MDHEN and CDR2 is SYDVKM.

This clone has at least ten counts. The rearrangement joins TRBV7-3 to TRBJ2-5; D possibly uses TRBD1 or TRBD2 (5 bases each). Germline lookup yields CDR1 SGHTA and CDR2 FQGTGA. V was trimmed by 4 bases and J by 3 bases, leaving 12 bases between them. The CDR3 totals 14 residues. CDR3 in DNA: TGTGCCAGCAGCTCATCAGGGAGCGAAGAGACCCAGTACTTC. Encoded protein: CASSSSGSEETQYF. Together with reference TRBV7-3 and TRBJ2-5, the CDR3 gives the full variable domain: GAGVSQTPSNKVTEKGKYVELRCDPISGHTALYWYRQSLGQGPEFLIYFQGTGAADDSGLPNDRFFAVRPEGSVSTLKIQRTERGDSAVYLCASSSSGSEETQYFGPGTRLLVL.

This clone was detected ten times or more. Different DNA sequences within this sample yield the same CDR3. The gene calls are TRBV4-1 and TRBJ1-4, with D unclear. The V end lost 3 bases, the J end lost 6 bases, and 14 bases lay between the germline ends. Germline V gene lookup returns CDR1 MGHRA and CDR2 YSYEKL. The CDR3 length is 15 residues. CDR3 protein: CASSQTRVADEKLFF. CDR3 coding DNA: TGCGCCAGCAGCCAGACCCGGGTCGCGGATGAAAAACTGTTTTTT.